Presented here are 27 T cell receptor beta chains from one specimen sequenced in a study of regulatory T cells in long-lasting Graves disease. Both iRepertoire HTBI primers and Arm-PCR of CDR3 regions were used to build the TCR beta libraries. TCRdb recomputed calls from the multiplex PCR reads with MiXCR, one row per CDR3 protein. Of around 460,000 distinct CDR3 sequences in the sample, roughly 21% were seen once. Time point in this sample: persistent/refractory GD, antithyroid drugs over 5 years with positive TRAb. Scientists built the TCR library using RNA that was extracted from PBMCs. The specimen was peripheral blood mononuclear cells (PBMCs), collected when the disease was refractory, from a patient treated with antithyroid drugs. The receptors derive from a female donor with Graves disease.

The chain has TRBV28 and TRBJ2-5, with D perhaps TRBD1 (6 bases). Germline assignment: CDR1 MDHEN and CDR2 SYDVKM. V lost 6 bases to trimming and J lost 4 bases, with 15 bases between them. CDR3 size: 14 residues. CDR3 sequence (DNA): TGTGCCAGCAGCCTCACAGGGCCGGGAGAGACCCAGTACTTC. Amino acid sequence: CASSLTGPGETQYF.

This chain connects TRBV28 to TRBJ2-3; 8 bases map to TRBD2. CDR3 length: 15 amino acids. Trimming removed 6 bases from V and 0 bases from J; junction bases left unmatched: 5. The germline CDR1 and CDR2 sequences are MDHEN and SYDVKM. This chain's CDR3 is CASSVSGTSTDTQYF. The CDR3 DNA sequence: TGTGCCAGCAGCGTTAGCGGGACCAGCACAGATACGCAGTATTTT.

This clonotype was picked up many times. V and J are TRBV28 and TRBJ2-5; 7 bases are a match to TRBD2. Germline V gene lookup returns CDR1 MDHEN and CDR2 SYDVKM. CDR3 size: 15 residues. Unmatched junction bases numbered 8, after V lost 4 bases and J lost 3 bases. CDR3 in amino acids: CASSSLFSGKETQYF. In DNA form, the CDR3 reads TGTGCCAGCAGTTCCCTTTTCAGCGGGAAAGAGACCCAGTACTTC.

This chain connects TRBV6-2 or TRBV6-3 to TRBJ2-7; 8 nucleotides agree with TRBD1. The CDR3 covers 16 residues. The trim removed 0 bases at V and 2 bases at J, leaving 6 bases unmatched. CDR1 is MNHEY and CDR2 is SVGEGT in the germline V gene. The CDR3 is CASSYSMQGATYEQYF. The CDR3, as DNA: TGTGCCAGCAGTTACTCGATGCAGGGGGCCACCTACGAGCAGTACTTC.

This clonotype was counted at least ten times. V gene TRBV6-1 combines with J gene TRBJ1-1, with TRBD1 identical over 7 bases. The V gene end was trimmed by 5 bases and the J gene end by 4 bases; junction bases not matched to a gene: 10. This CDR3 contains 15 residues. Per the germline V gene, CDR1 is MNHNS and CDR2 is SASEGT. The CDR3 spells CASSLWDSVGTEAFF. CDR3 DNA: TGTGCCAGCAGTCTCTGGGACAGCGTCGGCACTGAAGCTTTCTTT.

This clonotype was detected ten times or more. This sequence joins TRBV28 and TRBJ2-7; 11 bases are a match to TRBD2. CDR3 length equals 14 residues. The junction had 2 bases not matched to a gene; V was cut back by 5 bases and J by 2 bases. CDR1 and CDR2 from the germline V gene are MDHEN and SYDVKM. DNA for the CDR3: TGTGCCAGCAGTCCTAGCGGGGGGCCCTACGAGCAGTACTTC. Residues: CASSPSGGPYEQYF. Full variable domain (rest looked up from reference TRBV28 and TRBJ2-7): DVKVTQSSRYLVKRTGEKVFLECVQDMDHENMFWYRQDPGLGLRLIYFSYDVKMKEKGDIPEGYSVSREKKERFSLILESASTNQTSMYLCASSPSGGPYEQYFGPGTRLTVT.

This clonotype appeared a few times. The chain has TRBV28 and TRBJ1-4; D is uncertain. The germline CDR1 and CDR2 sequences are MDHEN and SYDVKM. V was trimmed by 10 bases and J by 8 bases, leaving 8 bases between them. This CDR3 region has 10 residues. Here the CDR3 DNA reads TGTGCCACCCGAGGCGAAAAACTGTTTTTT. It encodes CATRGEKLFF.

This clonotype was detected a few times. This rearrangement joins TRBV28 to TRBJ2-7, with TRBD1 matching 7 bases. The length of the CDR3 is 13 residues. Per the germline V gene, CDR1 is MDHEN and CDR2 is SYDVKM. Trimming at V came to 8 bases and at J to 2 bases, leaving 6 bases not matched to a gene. In nucleotides, the CDR3 is TGTGCCAGCTTAAACGGACAGGCCTACGAGCAGTACTTC. This encodes CASLNGQAYEQYF.

This clonotype was detected only a few times. This chain joins TRBV7-8 and TRBJ1-5; no definite D call. The CDR3 loop spans 13 amino acids. In germline, CDR1 is SGHVS, CDR2 FQNEAQ. V was shortened by 1 base and J by 5 bases, with 6 bases between the two germline ends. The chain's CDR3 is CASSLEVDQPQHF. The DNA of the CDR3 is TGTGCCAGCAGCTTAGAGGTTGATCAGCCCCAGCATTTT.

This clonotype was recorded a few times. The chain combines TRBV20-1 with TRBJ2-4; D is uncertain. This CDR3 comprises 15 residues. CDR1 is DFQATT and CDR2 is SNEGSKA in the germline V gene (reference sequence). V gave up 3 bases and J gave up 5 bases, with 17 bases separating them. DNA for the CDR3: TGCAGTGCTAGCTTGTTCCCCCTCGGAGAAAACATTCAGTACTTC. It encodes CSASLFPLGENIQYF.

This clonotype came up many times. V is TRBV2 and J is TRBJ1-5; unclear D gene. Trimming removed 4 bases from V and 6 bases from J, with 10 bases in between. The CDR3 has 13 residues. Germline assignment: CDR1 SNHLY and CDR2 FYNNEI. The CDR3 DNA reads TGTGCCAGCAGTGTGGGAGGAGGTCAGCCCCAGCATTTT. Protein sequence: CASSVGGGQPQHF.

Points on this clonotype: A single base separates this from a much larger clone, so it may be a read error. As DNA, the CDR3 is TGTGCCCACTCGACTGTGAACACCGGGGAGCTGTTTTTT. Amino acids: CAHSTVNTGELFF. This chain uses TRBV7-8 with TRBJ2-2, with unresolved D. This CDR3 is built from 13 residues. V gave up 11 bases and J gave up 1 base, with 11 bases separating them. Germline loops: CDR1 SGHVS, CDR2 FQNEAQ.

This clonotype was counted ten times or more. The chain combines TRBV12-3 or TRBV12-4 with TRBJ2-5; D may be TRBD1 (6 bases). The V end lost 4 bases, the J end lost 5 bases, and 14 bases lay between the germline ends. The CDR3 contains 14 residues. The CDR3 loop reads CASSSNRAPETQYF. The CDR3 DNA is TGTGCCAGCAGTTCGAACAGGGCTCCGGAGACCCAGTACTTC.

V is TRBV12-5 and J is TRBJ1-5; no reliable D call. Germline-derived CDR1 and CDR2 are LGHNT and FRNRAP. The CDR3 covers 17 residues. Trimming took 3 bases from V and 3 from J, leaving 18 bases between them. The CDR3 sequence: CASGFVPGSQINQPQHF. The CDR3 DNA is TGTGCTAGTGGTTTTGTCCCAGGCAGCCAAATCAATCAGCCCCAGCATTTT.

The chain carries TRBV30 and TRBJ1-3; no clear D. V lost 0 bases and J lost 2, with 2 bases in between. Germline lookup yields CDR1 GTSNPN and CDR2 SVGIG (reference sequence). This CDR3 region has 12 residues. Here the CDR3 reads CAWSVAGNTIYF. In DNA, the CDR3 is TGTGCCTGGAGTGTTGCTGGAAACACCATATATTTT.

This chain links TRBV19 with TRBJ2-2; TRBD1 aligns across 9 bases. The junction had 8 bases not matched to a gene; V was cut back by 4 bases and J by 5 bases. The CDR3 covers 16 residues. Looked up from germline, CDR1 is LNHDA and CDR2 is SQIVND (reference sequence). CDR3 sequence (DNA): TGTGCCAGTAGTAATGGACAGGGGAGGTGGACCGGGGAGCTGTTTTTT. Its translation is CASSNGQGRWTGELFF.

This clonotype was observed a few times. The chain combines TRBV19 with TRBJ1-6, with D possibly matching TRBD1 (6 bases). The CDR3 sequence is 16 residues long. V dropped 3 bases and J dropped 7 bases, with 16 bases sitting between them. Germline V gives CDR1 LNHDA, CDR2 SQIVND (reference sequence). The DNA of the CDR3 is TGTGCCAGTAGTATCGGGGGGCAGGCTCACAATTCACCCCTCCACTTT. Translating gives CASSIGGQAHNSPLHF.

This clonotype showed up just a few times. The chain links TRBV27 to TRBJ2-7; 7 bases map to TRBD2. The CDR3 is made up of 17 amino acids. Trimming took 5 bases from V and 3 from J; bases not matched to a gene: 16. Germline-derived CDR1 and CDR2 are MNHEY and SMNVEV (reference sequence). The CDR3 nucleotides are TGTGCCAGCAGTGTGAGCCGCGGGACTAATAATCTCTACGAGCAGTACTTC. Translating it yields CASSVSRGTNNLYEQYF.

The rearrangement links TRBV7-2 to TRBJ2-7, with 8 bases lining up with TRBD2. V dropped 1 base and J dropped 0; count of bases not matched to a gene: 8. The V gene's germline CDR1 is SGHTA and CDR2 FQGNSA. The CDR3 is 17 residues long. This chain's CDR3 is CASSLVAGGAFSYEQYF. In DNA form, the CDR3 reads TGTGCCAGCAGCTTAGTGGCGGGAGGCGCCTTCTCCTACGAGCAGTACTTC.

Comments on this clonotype: This could be a read error, since a much larger clone is one nucleotide away. This chain joins TRBV6-2 or TRBV6-3 and TRBJ2-7; D gene ambiguous. Deletions cut 8 bases from V and 0 bases from J, with 14 bases between. The CDR3 length is 14 residues. Germline assignment: CDR1 MNHEY and CDR2 SVGEGT. In DNA form, the CDR3 reads TGTGCCAGCTATCCGGGCGCAGGCTCCTACGAGCAGTACTTC. It specifies CASYPGAGSYEQYF.

This clonotype showed up many times. The chain employs TRBV12-3 or TRBV12-4 and TRBJ1-2, with 11 bases that match TRBD1. The CDR3 runs to 16 residues. The V segment lost 5 bases and the J segment 8 bases; nucleotides outside the gene matches: 13. In nucleotides, the CDR3 is TGTGCCAGCAGTCCCACCAGGACAGGGGGCCTTGAGGGCTACACCTTC. It codes for CASSPTRTGGLEGYTF.

The chain carries TRBV19 and TRBJ2-7; D uncertain. The CDR3 is 15 residues long. The germline gives CDR1 LNHDA, CDR2 SQIVND (reference sequence). With 6 bases removed from V and 6 bases from J, the gap between germline ends came to 21 bases. CDR3 residues: CASRPVRPIDGEQYF. The CDR3 DNA follows: TGTGCCAGTAGACCCGTGCGGCCCATAGATGGCGAGCAGTACTTC.

This clonotype was observed many times. The gene calls are TRBV20-1 and TRBJ2-5, with D unclear. The V gene's germline CDR1 is DFQATT and CDR2 SNEGSKA (reference sequence). With 4 bases removed from V and 4 bases from J, the gap between germline ends came to 7 bases. The CDR3 is made up of 11 amino acids. The CDR3 loop reads CSAKFTETQYF. The CDR3 bases are TGCAGTGCTAAATTCACAGAGACCCAGTACTTC.

The genes are TRBV5-6 and TRBJ2-7, with TRBD1 matching 7 bases. Germline trimming cut 5 bases from V and 0 bases from J; bases unmatched to any gene: 8. The CDR3 has 15 amino acids. In germline, CDR1 is SGHDT, CDR2 YYEEEE. CDR3 coding DNA: TGTGCCAGCAGAGGTGCGCCAGGGGGCTCCTACGAGCAGTACTTC. Translation: CASRGAPGGSYEQYF.

The CDR3 DNA reads TGCGCCAGCAGCTCCTGGGACCCAGGGGGGAATTCACCCCTCCACTTT. Translating it yields CASSSWDPGGNSPLHF. The chain carries TRBV5-1 and TRBJ1-6; 7 bases match TRBD1. V lost 3 bases, J lost 7 bases, and 10 bases stayed unmatched. CDR3 length: 16 residues. Germline lookup yields CDR1 SGHRS and CDR2 YFSETQ.

This clonotype was seen only a few times. This sequence joins TRBV6-5 and TRBJ1-5, with TRBD1 identical over 7 bases. The CDR3 totals 17 residues. V was pared by 1 base and J by 5 bases, with 11 bases of the junction left unmatched. CDR1 is MNHEY and CDR2 is SVGAGI in the germline V gene. CDR3 in DNA: TGTGCCAGCAGTTACTACTCGGGACAGTCATCACATCAGCCCCAGCATTTT. Translated, it gives CASSYYSGQSSHQPQHF.

The rearrangement links TRBV4-2 to TRBJ1-6, with 9 positions matching TRBD1. V trimming: 0 bases; J trimming: 10 bases; junction bases outside the gene matches: 7. Germline V gives CDR1 LGHNA, CDR2 YNFKEQ. CDR3 length equals 16 residues. The CDR3 loop reads CASSQDPGTGMSPLHF. CDR3 DNA: TGTGCCAGCAGCCAAGACCCAGGGACAGGGATGTCACCCCTCCACTTT.